The text below deals with one TCR beta chain. Its antigen remains unknown. Germline is not matched at one junction end, which may reflect a read error. This sample is drawn from a study of blood T cells in healthy people across ages. Study observations and caveats: Unsorted PBMCs blocked a conclusive comparison of naive and antigen-experienced cells.

Then a second PCR, running about 7 to 11 cycles, was carried out with a sample-barcoded 5' primer and a J-beta primer mix. Each CDR3 protein is one row after TCRdb ran MiXCR on the 5' RACE reads. The table records 800,000 to 1,300,000 distinct CDR3 sequences, less than 25% of them present only once. These same records also appear under a second study, on T cells of mothers and their children.

The sequencing sample was made of blood. This TCR derives from a girl aged 2 to 9 in good health.

The CDR3 loop is CSASGQGRTDTQYF. CDR3 sequence (DNA): TGCAGTGCTAGCGGACAGGGACGGACAGATACGCAGTATTTC. This rearrangement joins TRBV20-1 to TRBJ2-3; TRBD1 agrees at 8 bases. This CDR3 region has 14 residues. Germline CDR1 is DFQATT and CDR2 is SNEGSKA (reference sequence).